This T cell receptor beta chain was observed in a study of blood T cell repertoires in COVID-19. Assay used: immunoSEQ multiplex PCR; TCRdb lists only in-frame clones, some missing. The repertoire includes 110,000 or so clones, roughly 82% of them detected once, and around 10% sits in the top ten. This CDR3 spans 16 amino acids. Germline CDR1 is MGHRA and CDR2 is YSYEKL. The V end was cut by 1 base, the J end by 5 bases, with 18 bases between. This clone has just a few counts. The chain employs TRBV4-1 and TRBJ2-7; the D gene is possibly TRBD1 (6 bases). Material for sequencing was peripheral blood. The origin of this receptor is a human donor in a cohort sampled during active COVID-19. CDR3 nucleotides: TGCGCCAGCAGCCAAGGCCGGACAGCTACTGGCCACGAGCAGTACTTC. This gives the protein CASSQGRTATGHEQYF.